This TCR beta chain emerged from a study of CD8+ T cells in alopecia areata. Study information: Treated patients' severity was scored by percentage of affected scalp area. Study-wide results and caveats: On tofacitinib, scalp and blood still held many of the expanded lesional clones.

After isolation, RNA underwent reverse transcription to generate cDNA as the sequencing template. Generated by immunoSEQ multiplex PCR, the TCRdb table keeps only in-frame clones and is missing some. This repertoire shows roughly 200,000 clones, approximately 38% found once; its top ten account for around 0.48%. This clone was seen more than once but under ten times. The target antigen is unknown. Germline V gene data show CDR1 as SGHVS and CDR2 as FNYEAQ. Trimming cost V 4 bases and J 1 base, with 13 bases left between them. This CDR3 comprises 15 residues. The treatment is: oral pan-JAK inhibitor, 5-10 mg twice daily.

This TCR came from a human donor with alopecia areata. V gene TRBV7-6 combines with J gene TRBJ1-1, with D uncertain. Sequences were derived from CD4+ T cells sorted from blood, sampled around week 34, from a patient treated with tofacitinib. The CDR3 protein is CASSSRRVSNTEAFF. The CDR3 coding sequence is TGTGCCAGCAGCTCCCGTAGGGTGTCGAACACTGAAGCTTTCTTT.